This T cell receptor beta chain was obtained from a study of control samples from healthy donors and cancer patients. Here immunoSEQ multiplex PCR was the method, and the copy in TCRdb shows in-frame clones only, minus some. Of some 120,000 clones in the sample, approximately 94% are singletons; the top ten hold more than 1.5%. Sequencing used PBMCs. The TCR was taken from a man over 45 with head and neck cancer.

This CDR3 is CASSRGQPIGNEQFF. The CDR3 nucleotides read TGTGCCAGCAGCCGAGGACAGCCTATTGGCAATGAGCAGTTCTTC. V is TRBV5-4 and J is TRBJ2-1, with TRBD1 as a possible D gene (6 bases). The ends were cut back, 4 bases at V and 6 bases at J, with 17 bases in the middle. Germline assignment: CDR1 SGHNT and CDR2 YYREEE (reference sequence). The CDR3 is 15 amino acids.